The text below deals with one T cell receptor beta chain. Antigen specificity is unknown. The CDR3 runs to 15 residues. Germline lookup yields CDR1 KGHSH and CDR2 LQKENI. V was shortened by 0 bases and J by 1 base, with 9 bases between the two germline ends. TCRdb's copy holds only in-frame clones and misses some; the assay was immunoSEQ multiplex PCR. The table lists 950,000 to 1,300,000 clones, more than 60% of them singletons. The sample originates from a study of shared clonotypes between healthy human individuals. Study-level background: The cohort comprised a couple of women and three men. Their ages spanned 18 to 49 years.

Findings and caveats of the study: Naive CD4 clonotypes overlapped across several donors at 4.5% to 5.5%.

The V and J genes are TRBV18 and TRBJ2-5; D is unclear. Material for sequencing was memory CD4+ T cells sorted from blood. Regarding subset: CD45RA-negative fraction. The TCR sequence derives from a young man in good health. The chain's CDR3 is CASSPPSTFQETQYF. As DNA, the CDR3 is TGTGCCAGCTCACCACCGAGCACTTTCCAAGAGACCCAGTACTTC.